This T cell receptor beta chain originates from a study of blood T cell repertoires in COVID-19. Study-wide context: The United States, Italy and Spain were the sources of the acute and convalescent COVID-19 samples.

With 2 bases clipped from V and 9 bases from J, the junction kept 9 bases outside the gene matches. Looked up from germline, CDR1 is SGHRS and CDR2 is YFSETQ. This CDR3 region has 15 residues. Only in-frame clones appear in the TCRdb table, and some are missing; sequencing was by immunoSEQ multiplex PCR. The sample shows roughly 130,000 clones, around 83% of them seen only once. The clonotype comes from a woman between 50 and 59 years old with acute or convalescent COVID-19. The chain links TRBV5-1 to TRBJ2-1; 9 bases fit TRBD1. Sequenced material: peripheral blood. This chain's CDR3 is CASSLNPGQGGEQFF. In nucleotides, the CDR3 is TGCGCCAGCAGCTTAAACCCGGGACAGGGTGGTGAGCAGTTCTTC.